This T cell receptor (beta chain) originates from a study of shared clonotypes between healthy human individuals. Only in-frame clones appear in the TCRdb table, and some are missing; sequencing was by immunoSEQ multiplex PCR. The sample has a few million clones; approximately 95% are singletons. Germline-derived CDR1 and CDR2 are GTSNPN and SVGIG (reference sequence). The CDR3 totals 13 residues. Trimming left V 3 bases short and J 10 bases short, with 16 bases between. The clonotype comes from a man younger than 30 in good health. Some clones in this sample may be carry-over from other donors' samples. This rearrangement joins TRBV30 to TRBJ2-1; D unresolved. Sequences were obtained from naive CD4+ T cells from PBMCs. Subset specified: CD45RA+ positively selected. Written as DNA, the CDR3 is TGTGCCTGGAGCCTACTCCGCAACCCAGAGCAGTTCTTC. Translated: CAWSLLRNPEQFF.